These 6 T cell receptor beta chains share one sample of origin, sequenced in a study of metastatic and nonmetastatic thyroid tumors. Using MiXCR, TCRdb re-called clones from the PCR reads. Of fewer than 15,000 clones detected, about 25% appear once; the ten largest clones hold 3% to 4.5%. No treatment had been given to any patient before thyroid surgery. Sequencing input: blood. These receptor sequences come from a female donor with papillary thyroid cancer or a benign thyroid nodule (not recorded which). Some clones in this sample may be carry-over from other donors' samples.

This clone is judged medium-sized. This chain joins TRBV28 and TRBJ1-1; D gene uncertain. The CDR3 totals 12 residues. Trimming pared 3 bases from V and 8 bases from J, leaving 10 bases between. In germline, CDR1 is MDHEN, CDR2 SYDVKM. CDR3 amino acids: CASSFLFREAFF. CDR3 nucleotides: TGTGCCAGCAGTTTCTTATTCAGGGAAGCTTTCTTT.

Many counts were recorded for this clone. V usage is TRBV7-6 and J usage is TRBJ1-3, with unresolved D. V was trimmed by 4 bases and J by 4 bases, leaving 5 bases between them. This CDR3 is 12 amino acids long. CDR1 SGHVS and CDR2 FNYEAQ come from the germline V gene. The CDR3: CASSSEGNTIYF. CDR3 in DNA: TGTGCCAGCAGCTCAGAGGGAAACACCATATATTTT.

By share, this clone ranks as medium-sized (0.01 to 0.1%). This rearrangement joins TRBV12-3 or TRBV12-4 to TRBJ2-7, with D hard to call. This CDR3 spans 13 amino acids. V was shortened by 0 bases and J by 1 base, with 4 bases between the two germline ends. Written as DNA, the CDR3 is TGTGCCAGCAGTTTAGCGGCTTCCTACGAGCAGTACGTC. Encoded protein: CASSLAASYEQYV.

Comments on this clone: One junction end disagrees with the germline gene, perhaps due to a read error. The rearrangement joins TRBV7-2 to TRBJ1-2; 8 bases match TRBD1. The CDR3 length is 14 residues. Germline V gives CDR1 SGHTA, CDR2 FQGNSA. CDR3 sequence reads: CASSRTGQGYGYTF. The CDR3 DNA is TGCGCCAGCAGCCGCACTGGACAGGGCTATGGCTACACCTTC. The full variable domain, rest sourced from reference TRBV7-2 and TRBJ1-2, is GAGVSQSPSNKVTEKGKDVELRCDPISGHTALYWYRQSLGQGLEFLIYFQGNSAPDKSGLPSDRFSAERTGGSVSTLTIQRTQQEDSAVYLCASSRTGQGYGYTFGSGTRLTVV.

In regard to this clone: One junction end does not reproduce the germline sequence, and a read error may be involved. The gene calls are TRBV28 and TRBJ1-4; 7 bases match TRBD1. This CDR3 has 15 amino acids. Germline V CDR1 and CDR2: MDHEN, SYDVKM. This CDR3 is CASTTQGGGCEKPFF. In DNA form, the CDR3 reads TGTGCCAGCACCACCCAGGGAGGGGGCTGTGAAAAACCGTTTTTT.

Ten or more counts support this clone. The chain couples TRBV3-1 to TRBJ2-1; 11 nucleotides agree with TRBD2. Trimming took 2 bases from V and 7 from J; bases not matched to a gene: 7. CDR3 length: 16 residues. Germline values: CDR1 LGHDT, CDR2 YNNKEL (reference sequence). The CDR3 region is CASSQTPGLAVNEQFF. The DNA for the CDR3 is TGTGCCAGCAGCCAAACCCCGGGACTAGCGGTAAATGAGCAGTTCTTC.